The text below deals with one TCR beta chain. As handled by the study authors: How many nucleated cells were present was estimated from reference gene primer amplification. Data came from immunoSEQ multiplex PCR; TCRdb stores just in-frame clones and leaves some out. V, J and clone size are taken as reported in that table, and D and trimming were inferred from the DNA itself. The table shows 200,000 or so clones, with around nine tenths occurring only once. This CDR3 comprises 13 residues. With 5 bases removed from V and 2 bases from J, the gap between germline ends came to 9 bases. Germline values: CDR1 LNHDA, CDR2 SQIVND (reference sequence). Seattle researchers signed up patients amid active infection and tracked them longitudinally. This specimen comes from a study of blood T cell repertoires in COVID-19. On the study more broadly: Collection of acute and convalescent COVID-19 samples took place in the United States, Italy and Spain. T cells, B-cell-depleted T cells, or PBMCs supplied cDNA or gDNA.

Sequencing input: peripheral blood. The TCR sequence derives from a man aged 45 to 65 with COVID-19, enrolled during active disease. The chain combines TRBV19 with TRBJ2-5; D remains ambiguous. CDR3 sequence (DNA): TGTGCCAGTAGTTCAGATACACAAGAGACCCAGTACTTC. This translates into CASSSDTQETQYF. Based on the CDR3 plus reference TRBV19 and TRBJ2-5, the full variable domain is DGGITQSPKYLFRKEGQNVTLSCEQNLNHDAMYWYRQDPGQGLRLIYYSQIVNDFQKGDIAEGYSVSREKKESFPLTVTSAQKNPTAFYLCASSSDTQETQYFGPGTRLLVL.